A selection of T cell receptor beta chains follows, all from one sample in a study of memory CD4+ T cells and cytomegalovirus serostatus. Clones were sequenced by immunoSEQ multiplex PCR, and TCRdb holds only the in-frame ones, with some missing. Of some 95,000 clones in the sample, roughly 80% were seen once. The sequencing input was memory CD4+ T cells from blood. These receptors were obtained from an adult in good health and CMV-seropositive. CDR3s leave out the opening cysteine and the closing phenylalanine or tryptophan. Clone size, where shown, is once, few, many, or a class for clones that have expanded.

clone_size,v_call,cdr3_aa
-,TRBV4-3,ASRVSRSSYEQY
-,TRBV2,ASTLRSGSSYEQY
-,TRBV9,ASSATPGTPTYEQY
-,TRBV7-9,ASSLNTIEQY
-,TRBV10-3,AISDRTSGTYEQY
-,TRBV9,ASSVVQGAFYGYT
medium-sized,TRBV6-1,ASSEASGIYEQY
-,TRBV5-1,ASSFAGTETQY
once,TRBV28,ASSDELSWGEKLF
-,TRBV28,ASSPPLVQNIQY
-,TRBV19,ASSIGTPRGEQY
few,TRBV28,ASSKRPGQGGTEAF
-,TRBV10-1,ASRGEGQGTDTQY
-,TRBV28,ASIGVPQNYGYT
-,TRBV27,ASSPWTGGYEKLF
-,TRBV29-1,SASDTRGEKLF
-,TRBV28,ASSKPRTSGSYNEQF
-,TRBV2,ASSPAPTGYSNQPQH
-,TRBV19,ASKENQGAGQPQH
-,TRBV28,ASIPTGNRVYNEQF
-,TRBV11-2,ASSSSTGAAYEQY
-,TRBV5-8,ASSDNEQF
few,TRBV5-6,ASSWPGSQETQY
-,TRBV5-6,ASSRDIITDTQY
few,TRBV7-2,ASSRGLAARKDTQY
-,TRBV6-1,ASTPGGSGANVLT
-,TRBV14,ASRRQGASEQY
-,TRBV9,ASSEGQGLTNEKLF
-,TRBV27,ASRRGTGGTDTQY
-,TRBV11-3,ASSLDQGDTQY
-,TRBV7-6,ASSLEPRGGETQY
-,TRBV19,ASSINGQSSYEQY
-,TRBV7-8,ASTGDSYEQY
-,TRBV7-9,ASSLVRQAAF
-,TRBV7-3,ASSQYPTDTQY
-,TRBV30,AWSKLPGANVLT
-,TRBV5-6,ASSLGQYNEQF
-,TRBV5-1,ASSWGTPRDIQY